This T cell receptor beta chain was sequenced in a study of cytomegalovirus exposure and HLA in healthy donors. Study-level information: Sequencing of 150 million to 200 million T cells in an earlier analysis found 90 million to 120 million unique TCR beta sequences.

The germline V gene has CDR1 SQVTM and CDR2 ANQGSEA. The CDR3 runs 15 residues. V was pared by 4 bases and J by 0 bases, with 15 bases between. Regarding this clone: Its antigen remains unidentified.

Findings of the study overall: The authors considered a cluster of highly shared sequence variants likely to be a sequencing artifact. Presence/absence comparisons presumed near-even sequencing depth among donors.

Absent from the records is this donor's CMV serostatus. The PCR employed 60 Vbeta primers together with 13 Jbeta primers. The method was immunoSEQ multiplex PCR; TCRdb's version includes in-frame clones alone and lacks a portion of them. The table records about 98,000 clones, around 57% of them present only once. The sequencing sample was made of PBMCs. The J gene is TRBJ2-5, the V gene TRBV29-1; maybe TRBD1 (5 bases). This clonotype was obtained from a human donor in good health. CDR3 region: CSVVMLQGNQETQYF. The DNA for the CDR3 is TGCAGCGTTGTGATGCTCCAGGGTAACCAAGAGACCCAGTACTTC.